The 2 T cell receptor beta chains presented below share a single source sample, sequenced in a study of T cell responses to AZD1222 COVID-19 vaccine. The method was immunoSEQ multiplex PCR; TCRdb's version includes in-frame clones alone and lacks a portion of them. This sample yields approximately 85,000 clones, of which 70% to 90% are seen a single time; 6% to 9% belongs to the top ten. The source was peripheral blood, collected on day 0 of AZD1222 vaccination. The receptors come from an adult in good health.

This chain uses TRBV10-3 with TRBJ1-2; D is possibly TRBD1 (5 bases). Trimming shortened V by 0 bases and J by 1 base, and 6 bases separated the two germline ends. The CDR3 extends over 14 amino acids. Looked up from germline, CDR1 is ENHRY and CDR2 is SYGVKD. The CDR3 DNA sequence: TGTGCCATCAGTGAGTCGACAGATAACTATGGCTACACCTTC. Its protein product is CAISESTDNYGYTF.

This clone came up a few times. The rearrangement uses TRBV3-1 (or the pseudogene TRBV3-2) and TRBJ2-1; D is unclear. Germline V lookup: CDR1 LGHDT, CDR2 YNNKEL (reference sequence). CDR3 length: 11 residues. With 2 bases removed from V and 9 bases from J, the gap between germline ends came to 5 bases. Written as DNA, the CDR3 is TGTGCCAGCAGCCAAAGTACTGAGCAGTTCTTC. Residues: CASSQSTEQFF.